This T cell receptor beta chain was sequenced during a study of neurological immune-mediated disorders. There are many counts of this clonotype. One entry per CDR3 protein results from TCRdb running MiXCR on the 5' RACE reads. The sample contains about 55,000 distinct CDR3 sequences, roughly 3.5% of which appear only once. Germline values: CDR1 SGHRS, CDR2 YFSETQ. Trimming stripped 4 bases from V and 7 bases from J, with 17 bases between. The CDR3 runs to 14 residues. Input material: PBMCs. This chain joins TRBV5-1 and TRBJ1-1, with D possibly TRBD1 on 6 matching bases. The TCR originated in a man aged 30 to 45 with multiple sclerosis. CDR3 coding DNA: TGCGCCAGCAGCCCGAGGGGGGACCGGGATGAAGCTTTCTTT. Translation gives CASSPRGDRDEAFF.